Presented here are 2 T cell receptor beta chains from one specimen sequenced in a study of a mutant IDH1 vaccine in newly diagnosed glioma. Sequenced by immunoSEQ multiplex PCR; TCRdb stores in-frame clones only, minus some. The sample has 84,000 or so clones, over 75% seen once; the top ten hold approximately 5%. These receptors' antigens are unknown. The time point: week 47, end of study. Each vaccine dose was 300 ug of mutant IDH1 20-mer peptide, with topical imiquimod. The sequencing here drew on PBMCs, taken from a glioma patient whose treatment included an IDH1 peptide vaccine. Receptors originate from a man aged 40-50 years with glioma.

The rearrangement uses TRBV11-2 and TRBJ2-1; possible D gene TRBD2, 6 bases. This CDR3 region has 13 residues. With 5 bases removed from V and 5 bases from J, the gap between germline ends came to 10 bases. Per germline, CDR1 SGHAT and CDR2 FQNNGV. CDR3 coding DNA: TGTGCCAGCAGCCTCGGGAGCAACAATGAGCAGTTCTTC. It codes for CASSLGSNNEQFF.

The chain couples TRBV6-4 to TRBJ2-7; D could derive from TRBD1 or TRBD2 (5 bases each). The CDR3 has 15 residues. CDR1 and CDR2 from the germline V gene are MRHNA and SNTAGT. Trimming left V 6 bases short and J 0 bases short, with 15 bases between. The chain's CDR3 is CASRGTAHSSYEQYF. The CDR3 DNA reads as TGTGCCAGCAGGGGGACGGCCCATAGCTCCTACGAGCAGTACTTC.